The entry below describes one T cell receptor beta chain. Its specificity is not known. This sample was included in a study of T-cell reconstitution after alpha-beta-depleted transplantation in children. The CDR3 extends over 16 amino acids. Per germline, CDR1 MNHEY and CDR2 SVGEGT. With V trimmed by 5 bases and J by 2 bases, 12 bases remained unmatched. Construction of the TCRbeta library involved unique molecular identifiers. Using its own MiXCR run on the PCR reads, TCRdb lists one record per CDR3 protein. The sample shows about 98,000 distinct CDR3 sequences, 20% to 30% of them seen only once. Study-wide results and caveats: T-cell numbers and diversity one year post-transplant derived largely from freshly generated T cells. About two months after transplant, alpha-beta T cells reportedly came from several hundred expanded graft clones.

This clonotype originated in a boy aged 2-15 years with acute lymphoblastic leukemia, due to receive a stem cell transplant. V usage is TRBV6-2 or TRBV6-3 and J usage is TRBJ2-7; TRBD1 matches at 7 bases. Sample: PBMCs, taken before TCRalphabeta/CD19-depleted stem cell transplant. The CDR3: CASSPLTGSFTYEQYF. The CDR3 region has the DNA TGTGCCAGCAGTCCTCTGACAGGGTCCTTCACCTACGAGCAGTACTTC.